Below, 18 T cell receptor beta chains from the same sample are listed, as sequenced in a study of neurological immune-mediated disorders. TCRdb reprocessed the 5' RACE reads with MiXCR, giving one entry per CDR3 protein. The sample includes tens of thousands of distinct CDR3 sequences, more than 9.5% of them seen just once. Indicated time point: longitudinal time-point 2. The sample taken for sequencing was PBMCs. These receptors came from a man aged 25-40 years in good health.

This clonotype was seen repeatedly, ten times or more. The rearrangement joins TRBV15 to TRBJ2-7, with D unresolved. The CDR3 length is 14 residues. CDR1 LNHNV and CDR2 YYDKDF come from the germline V gene (reference sequence). V lost 0 bases, J lost 2 bases, and 8 bases lay in between. The CDR3 reads CATSREAGTYEQYF. The CDR3 DNA follows: TGTGCCACCAGCAGAGAGGCCGGAACCTACGAGCAGTACTTC.

This rearrangement joins TRBV2 to TRBJ2-2, with 7 positions matching TRBD2. The CDR3 contains 14 residues. Per the germline V gene, CDR1 is SNHLY and CDR2 is FYNNEI. V lost 8 bases, J lost 15 bases, and 18 bases stayed unmatched. Here the CDR3 reads CASRTSANTGKMFF. CDR3 DNA: TGTGCCAGCCGCACTAGCGCTAACACCGGGAAGATGTTTTTT.

This clonotype was observed many times. The gene calls are TRBV7-6 and TRBJ2-7; 7 bases match TRBD2. The CDR3 covers 14 residues. CDR1 and CDR2 (germline): SGHVS, FNYEAQ. Unmatched junction bases numbered 5, after V lost 4 bases and J lost 2 bases. This CDR3 is CASSSASGPYEQYF. CDR3 DNA: TGTGCCAGCAGCTCCGCTAGCGGACCCTACGAGCAGTACTTC.

This clonotype has ten or more counts. This sequence may be a read error, since a much larger clone differs from it by one base. The chain joins TRBV24-1 to TRBJ2-1; D not resolved. The CDR3 runs 11 residues. The V gene's germline CDR1 is KGHDR and CDR2 SFDVKD. The CDR3 sequence is CTTYQDNEQFF. The CDR3 bases are TGTACCACCTACCAAGACAATGAGCAGTTCTTC.

Many counts were recorded for this clonotype. The chain employs TRBV5-6 and TRBJ2-3; 7 positions agree with TRBD2. The germline V gene has CDR1 SGHDT and CDR2 YYEEEE. The CDR3 is 15 amino acids. The J segment lost 0 bases and the V segment lost 1 base, leaving 2 bases of the junction unmatched. The CDR3 reads CASSLFGGSTDTQYF. The CDR3 DNA reads TGTGCCAGCAGCTTGTTCGGGGGGAGCACAGATACGCAGTATTTT.

This clonotype showed up many times. The chain couples TRBV5-1 to TRBJ2-7; 13 nucleotides match TRBD2. CDR1 is SGHRS, CDR2 YFSETQ, per germline. Trimming at V came to 4 bases and at J to 6 bases, leaving 4 bases not matched to a gene. The CDR3 is 14 residues long. The CDR3 DNA sequence: TGCGCCAGCAGCGTGGGACTAGCGGGAATCGAGCAGTACTTC. This translates into CASSVGLAGIEQYF.

The table lists this clonotype with many counts. The junction does not match germline at one end; this may be a read error. The chain couples TRBV9 to TRBJ2-5, with 14 bases that match TRBD2. Per the germline V gene, CDR1 is SGDLS and CDR2 is YYNGEE. CDR3 size: 18 residues. The CDR3 protein is CASSVRGLAGVGQETKYF. As DNA, the CDR3 is TGTGCCAGCAGCGTCCGGGGACTAGCGGGAGTTGGCCAAGAGACCAAGTACTTC.

This clonotype was recorded at least ten times. The gene calls are TRBV14 and TRBJ2-1; the D gene is possibly TRBD2 (5 bases). Germline V gives CDR1 SGHDN, CDR2 FVKESK. The V and J ends lost 1 base and 8 bases respectively, with 12 bases between them. The CDR3 is 14 amino acids. CDR3 in amino acids: CASSQVPGLDEQFF. In nucleotides, the CDR3 is TGTGCCAGCAGCCAAGTTCCGGGATTGGATGAGCAGTTCTTC.

The chain carries TRBV11-2 and TRBJ2-1; the D gene is possibly TRBD2 (7 bases). Trimming pared 5 bases from V and 8 bases from J, leaving 22 bases between. Per germline, CDR1 SGHAT and CDR2 FQNNGV. This CDR3 is 16 amino acids long. CDR3 DNA sequence: TGTGCCAGCAGCCCCCCGTGGACTAGGGGGTTGGATGAGCAGTTCTTC. Protein product: CASSPPWTRGLDEQFF.

This clonotype has ten or more counts. The CDR3, as DNA: TGTGCCAGCCGACAGGGAATCCACGAGCAGTACTTC. This gives the protein CASRQGIHEQYF. V is TRBV12-3 or TRBV12-4 and J is TRBJ2-7, with 7 bases that match TRBD1. This CDR3 is 12 amino acids long. V shed 8 bases, J shed 5 bases, and the junction held 6 bases outside the gene matches.

This clonotype was seen ten or more times. The CDR3 DNA is TGCGCCAGCAGCTTGGCAGGGACAAGCTACGAGCAGTACTTC. Translation gives CASSLAGTSYEQYF. The V and J genes are TRBV5-1 and TRBJ2-7; TRBD1 is a possible D gene (6 bases). The CDR3 sequence is 14 residues long. With 0 bases removed from V and 3 bases from J, the gap between germline ends came to 10 bases. Germline CDR1 and CDR2: SGHRS and YFSETQ.

Concerning this clonotype itself: It may be a read error: a sequence one base away is much more abundant. V usage is TRBV20-1 and J usage is TRBJ1-5, with D perhaps matching TRBD2 (5 bases). Matching the DNA end better, TRBJ2-3 makes the J call doubtful. Germline assignment: CDR1 DFQATT and CDR2 SNEGSKA (reference sequence). The CDR3 loop spans 13 amino acids. This CDR3 reads CSAVPGGNQPQYF. The CDR3 bases are TGCAGTGCTGTGCCCGGAGGCAATCAGCCCCAGTATTTT.

This clonotype came up many times. The chain links TRBV7-2 to TRBJ2-3; a weak D match, TRBD2 (6 bases). Looked up from germline, CDR1 is SGHTA and CDR2 is FQGNSA. This CDR3 contains 13 residues. V was pared by 0 bases and J by 6 bases, with 7 bases between. Written as DNA, the CDR3 is TGTGCCAGCAGCTTAGCACTAGCTGATACGCAGTATTTT. Protein sequence: CASSLALADTQYF.

At least ten counts were recorded for this clonotype. This chain links TRBV28 with TRBJ2-7; 7 positions agree with TRBD2. The CDR3 is made up of 15 amino acids. Trimming at V came to 3 bases and at J to 2 bases, leaving 7 bases not matched to a gene. The germline CDR1 and CDR2 sequences are MDHEN and SYDVKM. The CDR3 coding sequence is TGTGCCAGCAGTTTGACCGGGACTACCCCCTACGAGCAGTACTTC. Protein: CASSLTGTTPYEQYF.

This clonotype occurred many times. The chain combines TRBV5-1 with TRBJ2-1; 10 nucleotides agree with TRBD2. The J segment lost 0 bases and the V segment lost 0 bases, leaving 9 bases of the junction unmatched. CDR1 and CDR2 from the germline V gene are SGHRS and YFSETQ. This CDR3 has 19 residues. CDR3 sequence (DNA): TGCGCCAGCAGCTTGGACGGACTAGCGGTTCCTAGCTCCTACAATGAGCAGTTCTTC. Its protein is CASSLDGLAVPSSYNEQFF.

This clonotype showed up many times. V is TRBV18 and J is TRBJ2-7; TRBD1 matches at 8 bases. V lost 2 bases, J lost 6 bases, and 3 bases stayed unmatched. CDR3 length equals 13 residues. CDR1 KGHSH and CDR2 LQKENI come from the germline V gene. In DNA form, the CDR3 reads TGTGCCAGCTCACCAGAACAGGGGGGCGAGCAGTACTTC. Amino acids: CASSPEQGGEQYF.

This clonotype came up many times. This chain joins TRBV29-1 and TRBJ2-1, with 9 bases lining up with TRBD2. CDR1 is SQVTM and CDR2 is ANQGSEA in the germline V gene. This CDR3 region has 16 residues. Germline trimming cut 3 bases from V and 5 bases from J; bases unmatched to any gene: 11. This CDR3 reads CSVEIGAGGPHNEQFF. CDR3 bases: TGCAGCGTTGAGATTGGAGCGGGAGGTCCCCACAATGAGCAGTTCTTC.

The V call is TRBV24-1, the J call TRBJ2-3; D call uncertain. The germline V gene has CDR1 KGHDR and CDR2 SFDVKD. V lost 5 bases and J lost 4, with 21 bases in between. The CDR3 covers 17 residues. The CDR3 DNA reads as TGTGCCACCAGTGGTCTTGAAATGGCCAGAGTTCCAGATACGCAGTATTTT. Translating gives CATSGLEMARVPDTQYF.